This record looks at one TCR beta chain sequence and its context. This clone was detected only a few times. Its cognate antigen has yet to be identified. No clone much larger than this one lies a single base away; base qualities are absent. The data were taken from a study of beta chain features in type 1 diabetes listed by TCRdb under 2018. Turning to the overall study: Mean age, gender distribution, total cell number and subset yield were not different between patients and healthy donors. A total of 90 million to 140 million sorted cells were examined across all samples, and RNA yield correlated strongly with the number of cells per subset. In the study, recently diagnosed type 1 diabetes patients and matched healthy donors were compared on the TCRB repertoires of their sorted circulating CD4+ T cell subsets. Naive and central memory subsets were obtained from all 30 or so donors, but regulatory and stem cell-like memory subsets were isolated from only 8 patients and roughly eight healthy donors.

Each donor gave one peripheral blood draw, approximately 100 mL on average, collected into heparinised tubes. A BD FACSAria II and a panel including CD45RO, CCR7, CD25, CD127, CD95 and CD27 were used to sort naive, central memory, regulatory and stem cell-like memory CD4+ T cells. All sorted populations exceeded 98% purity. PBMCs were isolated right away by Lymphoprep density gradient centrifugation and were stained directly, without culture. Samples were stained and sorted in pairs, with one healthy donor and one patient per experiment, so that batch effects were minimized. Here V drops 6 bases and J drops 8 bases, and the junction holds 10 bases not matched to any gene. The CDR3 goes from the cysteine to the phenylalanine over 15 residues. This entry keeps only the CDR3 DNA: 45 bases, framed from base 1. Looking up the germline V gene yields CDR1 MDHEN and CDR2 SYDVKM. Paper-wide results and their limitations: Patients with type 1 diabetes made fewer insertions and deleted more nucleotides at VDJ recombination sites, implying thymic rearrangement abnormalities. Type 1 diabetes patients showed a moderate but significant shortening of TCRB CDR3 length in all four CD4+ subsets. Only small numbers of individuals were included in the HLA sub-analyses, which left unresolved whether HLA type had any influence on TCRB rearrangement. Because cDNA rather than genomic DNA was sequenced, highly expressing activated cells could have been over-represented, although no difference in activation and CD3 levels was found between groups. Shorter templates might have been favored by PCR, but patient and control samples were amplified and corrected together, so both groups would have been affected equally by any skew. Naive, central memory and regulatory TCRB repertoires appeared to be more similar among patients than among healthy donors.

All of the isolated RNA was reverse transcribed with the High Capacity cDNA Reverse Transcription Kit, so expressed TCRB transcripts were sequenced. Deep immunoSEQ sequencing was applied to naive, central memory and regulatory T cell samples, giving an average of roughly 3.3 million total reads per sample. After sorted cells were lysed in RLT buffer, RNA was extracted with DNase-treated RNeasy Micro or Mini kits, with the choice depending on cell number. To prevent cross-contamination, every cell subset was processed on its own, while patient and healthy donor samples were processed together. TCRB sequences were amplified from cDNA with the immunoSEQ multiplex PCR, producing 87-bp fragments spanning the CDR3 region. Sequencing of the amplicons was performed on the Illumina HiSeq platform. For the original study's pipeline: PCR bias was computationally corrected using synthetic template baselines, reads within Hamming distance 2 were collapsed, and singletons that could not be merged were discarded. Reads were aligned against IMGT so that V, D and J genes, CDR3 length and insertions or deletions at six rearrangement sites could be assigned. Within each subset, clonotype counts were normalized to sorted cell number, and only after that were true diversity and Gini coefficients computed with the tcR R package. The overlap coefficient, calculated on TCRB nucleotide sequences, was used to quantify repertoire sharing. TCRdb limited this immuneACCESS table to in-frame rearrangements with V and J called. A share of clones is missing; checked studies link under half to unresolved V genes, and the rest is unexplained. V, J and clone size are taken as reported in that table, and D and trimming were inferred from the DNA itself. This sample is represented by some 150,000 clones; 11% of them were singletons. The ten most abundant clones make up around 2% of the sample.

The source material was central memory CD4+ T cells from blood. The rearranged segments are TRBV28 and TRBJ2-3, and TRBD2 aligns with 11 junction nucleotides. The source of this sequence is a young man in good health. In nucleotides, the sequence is TGTGCCAGCAGAGATGTCCTAGCGGGAGGCTCTACGCAGTATTTT. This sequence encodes CASRDVLAGGSTQYF.